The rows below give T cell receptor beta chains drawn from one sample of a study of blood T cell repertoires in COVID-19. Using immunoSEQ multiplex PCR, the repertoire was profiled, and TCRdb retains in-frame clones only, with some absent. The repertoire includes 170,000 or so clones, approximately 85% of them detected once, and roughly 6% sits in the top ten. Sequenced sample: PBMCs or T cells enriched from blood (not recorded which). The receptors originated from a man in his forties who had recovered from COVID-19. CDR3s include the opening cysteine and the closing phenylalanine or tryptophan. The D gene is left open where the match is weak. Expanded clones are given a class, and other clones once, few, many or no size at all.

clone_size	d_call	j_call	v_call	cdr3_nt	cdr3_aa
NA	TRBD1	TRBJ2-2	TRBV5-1	TGCGCCAGCAGCTGGGGACAGGCCCAAACCGGGGAGCTGTTTTTT	CASSWGQAQTGELFF
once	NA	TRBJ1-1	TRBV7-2	TGTGCCAGCAGCCCCGGCCGGAGGAAGCCTGAAGCTTTCTTT	CASSPGRRKPEAFF
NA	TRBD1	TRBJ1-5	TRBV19	TGTGCCAGCGATACAGGGGCTACCTATCAGCCCCAGCATTTT	CASDTGATYQPQHF
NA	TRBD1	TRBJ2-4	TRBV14	TGTGCCAGCAGCCAAGAACAGGGGGGACTAGCCAAAAACATTCAGTACTTC	CASSQEQGGLAKNIQYF
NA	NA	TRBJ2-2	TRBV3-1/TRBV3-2	TGTGCCAGCGGTCGAGGGGGTAACACCGGGGAGCTGTTTTTT	CASGRGGNTGELFF
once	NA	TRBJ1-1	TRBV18	TGTGCCAGCTCGGCGGGTTCGGTTGGGGCTGAAGCTTTCTTT	CASSAGSVGAEAFF
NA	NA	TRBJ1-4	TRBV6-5	TGTGCCAGCAGTTCGACCTCTCAGGGTATATCGGAAAAACTGTTTTTT	CASSSTSQGISEKLFF
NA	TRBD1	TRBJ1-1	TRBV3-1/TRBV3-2	TGTGCCAGCAGCCACCTCATTACAGGGGGGACTGAAGCTTTCTTT	CASSHLITGGTEAFF
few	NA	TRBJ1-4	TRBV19	TGTGCCAGTAGTATTGGAGGAAATGAAAAACTGTTTTTT	CASSIGGNEKLFF
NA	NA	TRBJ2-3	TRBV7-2	TGTGCCAGCAGCTTATCGGTCACCACAGATACGCAGTATTTT	CASSLSVTTDTQYF
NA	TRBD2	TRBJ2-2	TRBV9	TGTGCCAGCGGGCCCCCCGTACTAGCGGTTGCCCGGAATACCGGGGAGCTGTTTTTT	CASGPPVLAVARNTGELFF
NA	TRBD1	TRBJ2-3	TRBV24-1	TGTGCCACCAGTGCGGGACAGGGTACAGATACGCAGTATTTT	CATSAGQGTDTQYF
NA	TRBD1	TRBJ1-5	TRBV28	TGTGCCAGCAGTTTAGGCCCCGGACAGGCAAGCAATCAGCCCCAGCATTTT	CASSLGPGQASNQPQHF
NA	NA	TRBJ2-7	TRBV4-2	TGTGCCAGCAGCCAAGACACGAGCTCCTACGAGCAGTACTTC	CASSQDTSSYEQYF
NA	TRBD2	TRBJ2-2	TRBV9	TGTGCCAGCAGCCCAGGACTGGGACTAGCGGGATCGAACACCGGGGAGCTGTTTTTT	CASSPGLGLAGSNTGELFF
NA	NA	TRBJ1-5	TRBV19	TGTGCCAGTAGTATTGGACGGGATAGCCAATATAGCAATCAGCCCCAGCATTTT	CASSIGRDSQYSNQPQHF
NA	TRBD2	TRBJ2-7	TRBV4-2	TGTGCCAGCAGCCCAGGGACTACCAAATCCTACGAGCAGTACTTC	CASSPGTTKSYEQYF
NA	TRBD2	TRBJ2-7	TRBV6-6	TGTGCCAGCAGTTCGACTAGCGGGCCCTCCTACGAGCAGTACTTC	CASSSTSGPSYEQYF
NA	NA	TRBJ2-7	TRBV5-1	TGCGCCAGCAATGATCCGGACAGCTACGAGCAGTACTTC	CASNDPDSYEQYF
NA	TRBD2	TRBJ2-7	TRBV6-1	TGTGCCAGCAGTGAGTCGGGAGGGGGGGCCGGCGAGCAGTACTTC	CASSESGGGAGEQYF
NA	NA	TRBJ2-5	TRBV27	TGTGCCAGCAGTTCTGCCCGACAGATCCAAGAGACCCAGTACTTC	CASSSARQIQETQYF
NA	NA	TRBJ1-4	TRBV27	TGTGCCAGCAGTTTAGGGGGAGGGGAGAAACTGTTTTTT	CASSLGGGEKLFF
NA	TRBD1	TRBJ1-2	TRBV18	TGTGCCAGCTCCGAACAAAGGGACAGTACCTATTCCGGCTACACCTTC	CASSEQRDSTYSGYTF
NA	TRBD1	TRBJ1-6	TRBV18	TGTGCCAGCTCACAGGGGGCCTCCTATAATTCACCCCTCCACTTT	CASSQGASYNSPLHF
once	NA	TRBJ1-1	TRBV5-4	TGTGCCAGCAGCTTGTCGCAGGGAATGAACACTGAAGCTTTCTTT	CASSLSQGMNTEAFF